This TCR beta chain is drawn from a study of blood T cell repertoires in COVID-19. Study details: Acute-phase and convalescent COVID-19 samples originated in the United States, Italy and Spain. PBMCs, B-cell-depleted T cells, or T cells were the source of the cDNA or gDNA that made up the material.

Trimming left V 8 bases short and J 4 bases short, with 18 bases between. The CDR3 has 15 amino acids. Looked up from germline, CDR1 is MNHEY and CDR2 is SMNVEV (reference sequence). Original processing methods: Amplification with reference gene primers provided the estimates of nucleated cell counts. The protocol was immunoSEQ multiplex PCR, while the TCRdb copy is restricted to in-frame clones and leaves out a portion. V and J calls and clone size are given by that table; D and trimming were obtained from the DNA. The sample includes under 300,000 clones, 82% of them seen just once. The source of this sequence is a woman aged 60-75 years with active or convalescent COVID-19. The sample comprised peripheral blood. The V call is TRBV27, the J call TRBJ2-1; TRBD1 might be the D (6 bases). Here the CDR3 reads CASSPGTSTYNEQFF. In nucleotides, the CDR3 is TGTGCCAGCTCCCCCGGGACATCAACGTACAATGAGCAGTTCTTC.